This T cell receptor (beta chain) was identified during a study of blood T cell repertoires in COVID-19. Study in general: Whether acute or convalescent, the COVID-19 samples came from the United States, Italy and Spain. T cells, B-cell-depleted T cells, or PBMCs supplied cDNA or gDNA.

Germline-derived CDR1 and CDR2 are SQVTM and ANQGSEA. This CDR3 has 13 amino acids. V dropped 5 bases and J dropped 2; count of bases not matched to a gene: 2. How the authors handled the data: Estimates of nucleated cell counts were drawn from the amplification of reference gene primers. Using immunoSEQ multiplex PCR, the repertoire was profiled, and TCRdb retains in-frame clones only, with some absent. From that table come the V and J calls and clone size; the DNA was used to work out D and trimming. The sample comprises about 70,000 clones, 80% of which are singletons, and over 15% rests with the top ten.

The sequencing input was peripheral blood. The sequence was collected from a man between 65 and 85 years old who had recovered from COVID-19. The V gene is TRBV29-1, the J gene TRBJ2-5; 10 bases are a match to TRBD2. The CDR3 reads CSVQAGGQETQYF. The CDR3 region has the DNA TGCAGCGTTCAAGCGGGGGGGCAAGAGACCCAGTACTTC.